The rows below give T cell receptor beta chains drawn from one sample of a study of beta chain features in type 1 diabetes. This table comes from immunoSEQ multiplex PCR, and its TCRdb copy is limited to in-frame clones, with some not included. Among 250,000 to 350,000 clones listed, approximately 14% were seen once. The specimen was central memory CD4+ T cells from blood. These receptors originate from a man aged 30 to 39 in good health. Each CDR3 is given with its conserved first and last residue. The D gene is left open where the match is weak. Rows give clone size only sometimes, using once, few, many, or a class for an expanded clone.

clone size: once
D gene: NA
V gene: TRBV9
J gene: TRBJ1-2
CDR3 DNA: TGTGCCAGCAGCGTAGACTTGAACTATGGCTACACCTTC
CDR3 protein: CASSVDLNYGYTF

clone size: NA
D gene: NA
V gene: TRBV7-8
J gene: TRBJ1-5
CDR3 DNA: TGTGCCAGCAGCTTAGCAGGGCAGCCCCAGCATTTT
CDR3 protein: CASSLAGQPQHF

clone size: few
D gene: NA
V gene: TRBV9
J gene: TRBJ2-5
CDR3 DNA: TGTGCCAGCAGCGTGGGGAGGAGCCCCTTTAGGGAGACCCAGTACTTC
CDR3 protein: CASSVGRSPFRETQYF

clone size: many
D gene: NA
V gene: TRBV4-1
J gene: TRBJ2-3
CDR3 DNA: TGCGCCAGCAGCCTTTACGGAGGGGGCACAGATACGCAGTATTTT
CDR3 protein: CASSLYGGGTDTQYF

clone size: few
D gene: TRBD2
V gene: TRBV7-9
J gene: TRBJ2-3
CDR3 DNA: TGTGCCAGCAGCCCTTTTGGGACTAGCGGGAGTGGAGATACGCAGTATTTT
CDR3 protein: CASSPFGTSGSGDTQYF

clone size: few
D gene: TRBD1
V gene: TRBV9
J gene: TRBJ2-1
CDR3 DNA: TGTGCCAGCAGCGTAGTCGGGACAGGTGACAATGAGCAGTTCTTC
CDR3 protein: CASSVVGTGDNEQFF

clone size: NA
D gene: TRBD1
V gene: TRBV7-8
J gene: TRBJ2-7
CDR3 DNA: TGTGCCAGCAGCCCGGGCAGGGGGCTGAACGAGCAGTACTTC
CDR3 protein: CASSPGRGLNEQYF

clone size: many
D gene: NA
V gene: TRBV7-9
J gene: TRBJ2-3
CDR3 DNA: TGTGCCAGCAGCCCTAGAGGGCCGGATACGCAGTATTTT
CDR3 protein: CASSPRGPDTQYF

clone size: many
D gene: TRBD1
V gene: TRBV2
J gene: TRBJ1-2
CDR3 DNA: TGTGCCAGCACGCAGACAGGGTTTATCTATGGCTACACCTTC
CDR3 protein: CASTQTGFIYGYTF

clone size: NA
D gene: NA
V gene: TRBV5-6
J gene: TRBJ2-5
CDR3 DNA: TGTGCCAGCAGCTACTTTGGGACCCAGTACTTC
CDR3 protein: CASSYFGTQYF

clone size: once
D gene: NA
V gene: TRBV11-2
J gene: TRBJ1-2
CDR3 DNA: TGTGCCAGCAGCCGGTCCCGGGCTAGCGGCTACACCTTC
CDR3 protein: CASSRSRASGYTF

clone size: NA
D gene: NA
V gene: TRBV15
J gene: TRBJ2-5
CDR3 DNA: TGTGCCACCAGCAGAGGGGGCCGAGGTGGGAGTCAAGAGACCCAGTACTTC
CDR3 protein: CATSRGGRGGSQETQYF

clone size: many
D gene: NA
V gene: TRBV5-4
J gene: TRBJ2-1
CDR3 DNA: TGTGCCAGCAGATCGACTAGGAGTGAGCAGTTCTTC
CDR3 protein: CASRSTRSEQFF

clone size: few
D gene: NA
V gene: TRBV9
J gene: TRBJ2-7
CDR3 DNA: TGTGCCAGCAGCGTTACAGGCGCTTGGGGGGACGAGCAGTACTTC
CDR3 protein: CASSVTGAWGDEQYF

clone size: few
D gene: TRBD2
V gene: TRBV7-7
J gene: TRBJ2-5
CDR3 DNA: TGTGCCAGCAGCCTGGTCCCTAGCGGGTCTCGGACCCAGTACTTC
CDR3 protein: CASSLVPSGSRTQYF

clone size: NA
D gene: TRBD1
V gene: TRBV4-3
J gene: TRBJ1-4
CDR3 DNA: TGCGCCAGCAGCCAACCAAGGGACAGGGGGCCTGAAAAACTGTTTTTT
CDR3 protein: CASSQPRDRGPEKLFF

clone size: few
D gene: TRBD2
V gene: TRBV6-1
J gene: TRBJ2-1
CDR3 DNA: TGTGCCAGCATGGGGGAGCGGGGCGGCAATGAGCAGTTCTTC
CDR3 protein: CASMGERGGNEQFF

clone size: NA
D gene: TRBD2
V gene: TRBV7-6
J gene: TRBJ2-5
CDR3 DNA: TGTGCCAGCAGCTCGGGACTAGCGGGGGGGAAAGAGACCCAGTACTTC
CDR3 protein: CASSSGLAGGKETQYF

clone size: NA
D gene: TRBD2
V gene: TRBV14
J gene: TRBJ2-5
CDR3 DNA: TGTGCCAGCAGCCAGTTACTAGCGGGGGTGGAGACCCAGTACTTC
CDR3 protein: CASSQLLAGVETQYF

clone size: few
D gene: NA
V gene: TRBV7-2
J gene: TRBJ1-2
CDR3 DNA: TGTGCCAGCAGCCCTCAGGGCGTAGCTAACTATGGCTACACCTTC
CDR3 protein: CASSPQGVANYGYTF

clone size: many
D gene: NA
V gene: TRBV6-6
J gene: TRBJ2-3
CDR3 DNA: TGTGCCAGCAGTCCCTCTAGCGATACGCAGTATTTT
CDR3 protein: CASSPSSDTQYF

clone size: many
D gene: TRBD1
V gene: TRBV13
J gene: TRBJ1-6
CDR3 DNA: TGTGCCAGCACCCACGGGGACAGGAGCAATTCACCCCTCCACTTT
CDR3 protein: CASTHGDRSNSPLHF

clone size: NA
D gene: TRBD2
V gene: TRBV30
J gene: TRBJ2-2
CDR3 DNA: TGTGCCTGGCGGTGGCTAGCGGGACCCCTGGGGGAGCTGTTTTTT
CDR3 protein: CAWRWLAGPLGELFF

clone size: NA
D gene: NA
V gene: TRBV28
J gene: TRBJ2-2
CDR3 DNA: TGTGCCAGCAGTGCCCGGACGGTCGACACCGGGGAGCTGTTTTTT
CDR3 protein: CASSARTVDTGELFF

clone size: NA
D gene: NA
V gene: TRBV27
J gene: TRBJ2-1
CDR3 DNA: TGTGCCAGCAGTCCACCGTCCGTGTGGGGATACAATGAGCAGTTCTTC
CDR3 protein: CASSPPSVWGYNEQFF

clone size: NA
D gene: TRBD2
V gene: TRBV19
J gene: TRBJ2-4
CDR3 DNA: TGTGCCAGTAGTACCTCGAGCGGGAGGGCCCAACTAGCCAAAAACATTCAGTACTTC
CDR3 protein: CASSTSSGRAQLAKNIQYF

clone size: few
D gene: NA
V gene: TRBV29-1
J gene: TRBJ1-4
CDR3 DNA: TGCAGCGTTGGTGAGGGGGAAAAACTGTTTTTT
CDR3 protein: CSVGEGEKLFF

clone size: NA
D gene: NA
V gene: TRBV6-1
J gene: TRBJ2-1
CDR3 DNA: TGTGCCAGCAGCGTGAGCGGAGAGCAGTTCTTC
CDR3 protein: CASSVSGEQFF

clone size: NA
D gene: NA
V gene: TRBV9
J gene: TRBJ2-1
CDR3 DNA: TGTGCCAGCAGCGCCACTGGGAGTCCCAATGAGCAGTTCTTC
CDR3 protein: CASSATGSPNEQFF

clone size: NA
D gene: NA
V gene: TRBV6-1
J gene: TRBJ2-3
CDR3 DNA: TGTGCCAGCAGGAGAGACCCCGGGGCGACAGATACGCAGTATTTT
CDR3 protein: CASRRDPGATDTQYF

clone size: few
D gene: NA
V gene: TRBV12-2
J gene: TRBJ1-6
CDR3 DNA: TGTGCAAGTCGCTTAGTCCCCCATCAGACAGTGACAAATTCACCCCTCCACTTT
CDR3 protein: CASRLVPHQTVTNSPLHF

clone size: few
D gene: NA
V gene: TRBV4-3
J gene: TRBJ2-7
CDR3 DNA: TGCGCCAGCAGCCCGTCAAACAGGGTGGGGGAGCAGTACTTC
CDR3 protein: CASSPSNRVGEQYF

clone size: NA
D gene: TRBD1
V gene: TRBV5-1
J gene: TRBJ1-1
CDR3 DNA: TGCGCCAGCAGCTTGAGGACAGGGGTCCTGAACACTGAAGCTTTCTTT
CDR3 protein: CASSLRTGVLNTEAFF